These T cell receptor beta chains were read from a single sample in a study of early stage breast cancer tumors. TCRdb keeps only in-frame clones here, not all; method: immunoSEQ multiplex PCR. The table shows some 70,000 clones, with roughly 80% occurring only once. The material sequenced was blood. The source is a person between 60 and 69 years old with breast cancer. The CDR3 runs from the conserved cysteine through the conserved F or W. A D gene is named only where the DNA matches it firmly. The size of a clone is reported for some rows only, either as once, few or many, or as a class for expanded clones.

V gene,CDR3 length,D gene,clone size,J gene,CDR3 protein,CDR3 DNA
TRBV7-9,14,-,-,TRBJ2-7,CASSSSRGIYEQYF,TGTGCCAGCAGCTCATCCCGGGGGATTTACGAGCAGTACTTC
TRBV21-1,12,-,-,TRBJ2-5,CARRRGRETQYF,TGTGCCAGGCGCAGGGGGCGCGAGACCCAGTACTTC
TRBV6-6,12,-,-,TRBJ2-2,CASSYIPGELFF,TGTGCCAGCAGTTATATTCCGGGGGAGCTGTTTTTT
TRBV14,14,TRBD1,few,TRBJ1-2,CASSARDSGYGYTF,TGTGCCAGCAGCGCCCGGGACAGCGGCTATGGCTACACCTTC
TRBV5-1,15,TRBD1,-,TRBJ2-7,CASSYDRGRSYEQYF,TGCGCCAGCAGCTATGACAGGGGGCGGTCCTACGAGCAGTACTTC
TRBV5-1,14,-,-,TRBJ1-1,CASSYGSGNTEAFF,TGCGCCAGCAGCTATGGTTCGGGGAACACTGAAGCTTTCTTT
TRBV28,15,TRBD1,-,TRBJ1-2,CASSKDRGPSSGYTF,TGTGCCAGCAGTAAGGACAGGGGCCCGTCTAGCGGCTACACCTTC
TRBV7-2,14,-,-,TRBJ1-4,CASSPNAGDEKLFF,TGTGCCAGCAGCCCCAACGCAGGGGATGAAAAACTGTTTTTT
TRBV28,12,-,-,TRBJ1-2,CASSQGKDGYTF,TGTGCCAGCTCACAGGGCAAAGATGGCTACACCTTC
TRBV27,16,-,-,TRBJ2-7,CASSRGAPGTSYEQYF,TGTGCCAGCAGTCGTGGGGCGCCCGGGACGTCCTACGAGCAGTACTTC
TRBV28,13,TRBD2,-,TRBJ2-5,CASGGGYGETQYF,TGTGCCAGCGGGGGAGGGTACGGGGAGACCCAGTACTTC
TRBV2,14,-,-,TRBJ2-3,CASFLGRTAATQYF,TGTGCCAGCTTCTTAGGACGGACCGCCGCTACGCAGTATTTT
TRBV19,12,-,-,TRBJ2-1,CASSSAGLGWFF,TGTGCCAGTAGCTCAGCCGGCCTTGGGTGGTTCTTC
TRBV5-1,15,-,-,TRBJ2-3,CASSYSRVSTDTQYF,TGCGCCAGCAGCTATTCCCGGGTTAGCACAGATACGCAGTATTTT
TRBV5-4,16,TRBD2,-,TRBJ2-7,CASSRVAGVLSYEQYF,TGTGCCAGCAGCCGAGTGGCGGGAGTTTTATCCTACGAACAGTACTTC
TRBV30,13,-,-,TRBJ2-1,CAWRAGAYNEQFF,TGTGCCTGGAGGGCCGGGGCCTACAATGAGCAGTTCTTC
TRBV6-4,15,TRBD1,-,TRBJ2-1,CASSLTGHRNNEQFF,TGTGCCAGCAGCCTGACAGGGCACAGAAACAATGAGCAGTTCTTC
TRBV4-2,15,TRBD1,-,TRBJ1-5,CASSQDGTEDQPQHF,TGTGCCAGCAGCCAAGATGGGACAGAAGATCAGCCCCAGCATTTT
TRBV6-1,14,-,-,TRBJ2-5,CASSENWGGETQYF,TGTGCCAGCAGTGAAAATTGGGGAGGAGAGACCCAGTACTTC
TRBV19,14,TRBD1,-,TRBJ1-2,CASSIGPGQRGYTF,TGTGCCAGTAGTATAGGACCGGGACAGCGAGGCTACACCTTC
TRBV9,15,-,-,TRBJ2-1,CASSVRDGGRSEQFF,TGTGCCAGCAGCGTACGGGACGGCGGGCGATCTGAGCAGTTCTTC
TRBV5-1,14,-,-,TRBJ1-1,CASSANSAATEAFF,TGCGCCAGCAGCGCGAATTCCGCGGCCACTGAAGCTTTCTTT
TRBV29-1,13,TRBD1,-,TRBJ1-2,CSVLRDSNYGYTF,TGCAGCGTTCTACGGGACAGTAACTATGGCTACACCTTC
TRBV19,16,-,-,TRBJ2-1,CASSKVGGVSYNEQFF,TGTGCCAGTAGTAAGGTCGGGGGCGTATCCTACAATGAGCAGTTCTTC
TRBV5-5,15,-,once,TRBJ2-1,CASSRGDWPYNEQFF,TGTGCCAGCAGCCGAGGGGACTGGCCCTACAATGAGCAGTTCTTC
TRBV7-9,14,-,-,TRBJ2-3,CASSPLEYRDTQYF,TGTGCCAGCAGCCCCCTTGAATACAGGGATACGCAGTATTTT
TRBV15,16,TRBD1,-,TRBJ2-2,CATSSYRQGRNGELFF,TGTGCCACCAGCAGTTACAGACAGGGTCGGAACGGGGAGCTGTTTTTT
TRBV5-4,15,-,-,TRBJ2-7,CASSRSAGDLYEQYF,TGTGCCAGCAGCCGGTCCGCCGGAGACCTCTACGAGCAGTACTTC
TRBV7-9,14,-,few,TRBJ2-3,CASSLTGLTDTQYF,TGTGCCAGCAGCTTAACGGGGCTCACAGATACGCAGTATTTT
TRBV28,13,-,-,TRBJ2-3,CASSPPPADTQYF,TGTGCCAGCAGCCCCCCGCCGGCAGATACGCAGTATTTT
TRBV5-1,16,TRBD1,-,TRBJ2-6,CASTGTGFSGANVLTF,TGCGCCAGCACCGGGACAGGGTTTTCTGGGGCCAACGTCCTGACTTTC